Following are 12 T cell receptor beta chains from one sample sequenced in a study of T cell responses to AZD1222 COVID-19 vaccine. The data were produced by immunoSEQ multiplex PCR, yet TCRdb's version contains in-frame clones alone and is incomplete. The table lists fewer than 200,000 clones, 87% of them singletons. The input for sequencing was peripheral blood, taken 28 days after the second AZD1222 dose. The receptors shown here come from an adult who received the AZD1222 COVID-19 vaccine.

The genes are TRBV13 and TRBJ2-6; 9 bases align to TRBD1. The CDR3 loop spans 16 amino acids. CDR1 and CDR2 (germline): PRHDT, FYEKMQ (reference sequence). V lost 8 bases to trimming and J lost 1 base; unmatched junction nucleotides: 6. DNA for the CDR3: TGTGCCAGCCTTACAGGGGGCGTTTCTGGGGCCAACGTCCTGACTTTC. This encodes CASLTGGVSGANVLTF.

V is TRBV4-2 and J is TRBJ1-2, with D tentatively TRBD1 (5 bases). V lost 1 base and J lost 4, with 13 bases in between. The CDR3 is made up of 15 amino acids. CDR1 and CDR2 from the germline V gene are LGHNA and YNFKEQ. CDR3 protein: CASSQARQGLYGYTF. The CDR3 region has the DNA TGTGCCAGCAGCCAAGCTAGGCAGGGCCTCTATGGCTACACCTTC.

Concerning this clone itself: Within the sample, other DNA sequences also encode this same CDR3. CDR3 bases: TGTGCCAGCAGTTTGGACAGGGATCAGCCCCAGCATTTT. This codes for CASSLDRDQPQHF. The chain carries TRBV11-2 and TRBJ1-5, with TRBD1 matching 8 bases. Germline V lookup: CDR1 SGHAT, CDR2 FQNNGV. The V and J ends lost 6 bases and 5 bases, in that order; junction bases with no gene match: 3. The CDR3 loop spans 13 amino acids.

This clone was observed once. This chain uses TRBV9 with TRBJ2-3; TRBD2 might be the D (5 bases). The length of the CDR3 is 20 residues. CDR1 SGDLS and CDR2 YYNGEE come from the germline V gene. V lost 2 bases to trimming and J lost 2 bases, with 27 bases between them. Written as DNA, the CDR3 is TGTGCCAGCAGCGTCGGGTCCCGGGCCCCTATAACGGGGTCCACAGATACGCAGTATTTT. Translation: CASSVGSRAPITGSTDTQYF. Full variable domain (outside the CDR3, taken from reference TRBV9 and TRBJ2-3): DSGVTQTPKHLITATGQRVTLRCSPRSGDLSVYWYQQSLDQGLQFLIQYYNGEERAKGNILERFSAQQFPDLHSELNLSSLELGDSALYFCASSVGSRAPITGSTDTQYFGPGTRLTVL.

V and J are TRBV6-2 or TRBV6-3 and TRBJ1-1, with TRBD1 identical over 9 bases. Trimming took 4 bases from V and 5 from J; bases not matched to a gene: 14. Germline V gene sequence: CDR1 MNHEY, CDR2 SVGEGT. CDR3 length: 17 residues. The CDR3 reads CASSFLDRGEARTEAFF. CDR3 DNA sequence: TGTGCCAGCAGTTTCCTGGACAGGGGAGAGGCTAGAACTGAAGCTTTCTTT.

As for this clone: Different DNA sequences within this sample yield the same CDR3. CDR3 sequence: CASSLGGSPLHF. The DNA of the CDR3 is TGTGCCAGCAGCTTGGGGGGTTCACCCCTCCACTTT. The V call is TRBV7-9, the J call TRBJ1-6; TRBD1 might be the D (5 bases). V lost 3 bases, J lost 9 bases, and 6 bases lay in between. Per germline, CDR1 SEHNR and CDR2 FQNEAQ (reference sequence). This CDR3 contains 12 residues.

CDR3 coding DNA: TGTGCCAGCTCTCTACAGGGATATGATCAGCCCCAGCATTTT. Translated, it gives CASSLQGYDQPQHF. V usage is TRBV18 and J usage is TRBJ1-5, with D tentatively TRBD1 (6 bases). CDR1 KGHSH and CDR2 LQKENI come from the germline V gene. V lost 6 bases, J lost 5 bases, and 14 bases lay in between. The CDR3 loop spans 14 amino acids.

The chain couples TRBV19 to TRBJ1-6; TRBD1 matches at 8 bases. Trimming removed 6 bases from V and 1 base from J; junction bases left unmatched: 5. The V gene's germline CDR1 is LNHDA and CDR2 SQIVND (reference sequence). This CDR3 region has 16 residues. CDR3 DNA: TGTGCCAGTAGGGAGACAGGGGAGTCCTATAATTCACCCCTCCACTTT. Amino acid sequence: CASRETGESYNSPLHF. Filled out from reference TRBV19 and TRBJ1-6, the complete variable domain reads DGGITQSPKYLFRKEGQNVTLSCEQNLNHDAMYWYRQDPGQGLRLIYYSQIVNDFQKGDIAEGYSVSREKKESFPLTVTSAQKNPTAFYLCASRETGESYNSPLHFGNGTRLTVT.

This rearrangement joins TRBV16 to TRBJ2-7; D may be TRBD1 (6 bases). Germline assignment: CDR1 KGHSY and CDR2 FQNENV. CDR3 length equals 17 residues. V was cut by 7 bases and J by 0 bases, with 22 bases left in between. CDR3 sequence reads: CASTPRSGGPGSYEQYF. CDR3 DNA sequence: TGTGCCAGCACCCCCCGGAGTGGGGGCCCGGGCTCCTACGAGCAGTACTTC.

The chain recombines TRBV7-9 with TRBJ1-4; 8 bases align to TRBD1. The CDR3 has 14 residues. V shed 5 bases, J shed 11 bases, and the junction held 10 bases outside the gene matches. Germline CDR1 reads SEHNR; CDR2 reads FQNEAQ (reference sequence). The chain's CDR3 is CASSPKTGEEKLFF. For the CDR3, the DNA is TGTGCCAGCAGCCCCAAGACAGGGGAGGAGAAACTGTTTTTT.

CDR3: CASSLRVYSNQPQHF. Here the CDR3 DNA reads TGTGCCAGCAGCTTACGGGTGTATAGCAATCAGCCCCAGCATTTT. The rearrangement joins TRBV7-8 to TRBJ1-5; D is uncertain. Germline CDR1 reads SGHVS; CDR2 reads FQNEAQ. CDR3 size: 15 residues. The V end was cut by 2 bases, the J end by 0 bases, with 8 bases between.

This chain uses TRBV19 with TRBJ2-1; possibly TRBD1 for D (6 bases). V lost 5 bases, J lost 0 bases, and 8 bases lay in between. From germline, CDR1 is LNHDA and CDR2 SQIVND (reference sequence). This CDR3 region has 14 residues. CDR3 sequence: CASSWGHSYNEQFF. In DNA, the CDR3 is TGTGCCAGTAGTTGGGGGCACTCCTACAATGAGCAGTTCTTC.